This entry lists 21 T cell receptor beta chains sequenced from one sample in a study of T cell responses to AZD1222 COVID-19 vaccine. Libraries were prepared by immunoSEQ multiplex PCR; TCRdb keeps only in-frame clonotypes and omits some of them. The sample contains 95,000 to 100,000 clones, about 82% of which appear only once. Sequencing was performed on peripheral blood, taken on day 0 of AZD1222 vaccination. The receptors were sampled from an adult in good health.

The V call is TRBV28, the J call TRBJ2-3; 7 bases agree with TRBD2. Germline CDR1 reads MDHEN; CDR2 reads SYDVKM. The junction had 6 bases not matched to a gene; V was cut back by 5 bases and J by 4 bases. This CDR3 contains 14 residues. CDR3 nucleotides: TGTGCCAGCAGTCCTAGCGGAGAAGCAGATACGCAGTATTTT. It encodes CASSPSGEADTQYF. Using reference TRBV28 and TRBJ2-3 for the parts outside the CDR3, the full variable domain is DVKVTQSSRYLVKRTGEKVFLECVQDMDHENMFWYRQDPGLGLRLIYFSYDVKMKEKGDIPEGYSVSREKKERFSLILESASTNQTSMYLCASSPSGEADTQYFGPGTRLTVL.

The rearrangement uses TRBV11-2 and TRBJ2-3, with D perhaps TRBD1 (6 bases). V was trimmed by 5 bases and J by 6 bases, leaving 12 bases between them. The CDR3 is 13 residues long. Germline V gene data show CDR1 as SGHAT and CDR2 as FQNNGV. Here the CDR3 DNA reads TGTGCCAGCAGCGCCTCACAGGGCGATACGCAGTATTTT. Translated, it gives CASSASQGDTQYF.

The chain employs TRBV28 and TRBJ1-5; TRBD1 might be the D (6 bases). Germline assignment: CDR1 MDHEN and CDR2 SYDVKM. The CDR3 totals 14 residues. Trimming took 1 base from V and 5 from J, leaving 9 bases between them. DNA for the CDR3: TGTGCCAGCAGTTTATACAGGGCCGATCAGCCCCAGCATTTT. It encodes CASSLYRADQPQHF.

CDR3 sequence reads: CASSGQGHDYEQYF. Written as DNA, the CDR3 is TGTGCCAGTAGTGGACAGGGGCACGACTACGAGCAGTACTTC. V usage is TRBV19 and J usage is TRBJ2-7; 9 bases fit TRBD1. This CDR3 spans 14 amino acids. The germline CDR1 and CDR2 sequences are LNHDA and SQIVND (reference sequence). J gave up 3 bases and V 5 bases, and 5 bases lay outside the gene matches.

V is TRBV7-8 and J is TRBJ2-7; no clear D gene. Between the trimmed V and J ends, which lost 5 bases and 0 bases, there was a span of 14 bases. The CDR3 is made up of 15 amino acids. Per germline, CDR1 SGHVS and CDR2 FQNEAQ. Written as DNA, the CDR3 is TGTGCCAGCAGCCCAGCCCGTCTGAGCTCCTACGAGCAGTACTTC. This gives the protein CASSPARLSSYEQYF.

Details on this clone: Within the sample, other DNA sequences also encode this same CDR3. The genes are TRBV5-1 and TRBJ1-5; the D gene is possibly TRBD1 (6 bases). The CDR3 consists of 15 residues. With 0 bases removed from V and 3 bases from J, the gap between germline ends came to 10 bases. Per the germline V gene, CDR1 is SGHRS and CDR2 is YFSETQ. The CDR3 region has the DNA TGCGCCAGCAGCTTGGGGGGGGGCTCCAATCAGCCCCAGCATTTT. Encoded protein: CASSLGGGSNQPQHF. The full variable domain, in which reference TRBV5-1 and TRBJ1-5 provide the parts outside the CDR3, is KAGVTQTPRYLIKTRGQQVTLSCSPISGHRSVSWYQQTPGQGLQFLFEYFSETQRNKGNFPGRFSGRQFSNSRSEMNVSTLELGDSALYLCASSLGGGSNQPQHFGDGTRLSIL.

This chain uses TRBV27 with TRBJ2-3, with no clear D. V was trimmed by 4 bases and J by 1 base, leaving 9 bases between them. Looked up from germline, CDR1 is MNHEY and CDR2 is SMNVEV (reference sequence). The CDR3 loop spans 14 amino acids. The CDR3 is CASSSGFRTDTQYF. The CDR3 nucleotides are TGTGCCAGCAGTTCCGGATTCCGCACAGATACGCAGTATTTT.

The V and J genes are TRBV4-3 and TRBJ1-1; D not certain. V was shortened by 0 bases and J by 6 bases, with 11 bases between the two germline ends. The CDR3 sequence is 14 residues long. Germline V gene data show CDR1 as LGHNA and CDR2 as YSLEER. DNA of the CDR3: TGCGCCAGCAGCCAAGATTTAGGAGGACCTGAAGCTTTCTTT. Amino acids: CASSQDLGGPEAFF.

CDR3 sequence (DNA): TGTGCCAGCAGCGAGGACAGGGTTGATGAGCAGTTCTTC. It translates to CASSEDRVDEQFF. J is TRBJ2-1 and V is TRBV9; 8 nucleotides line up with TRBD1. Germline V lookup: CDR1 SGDLS, CDR2 YYNGEE. CDR3 size: 13 residues. The V and J ends lost 3 bases and 8 bases, in that order; junction bases with no gene match: 4.

V and J are TRBV6-5 and TRBJ2-7; 10 nucleotides align to TRBD2. There are 15 residues in the CDR3. V dropped 6 bases and J dropped 3; count of bases not matched to a gene: 8. Looked up from germline, CDR1 is MNHEY and CDR2 is SVGAGI. The CDR3 DNA reads as TGTGCCAGCAGCTCCGGGACTAGCGTCTTCTACGAGCAGTACTTC. This gives the protein CASSSGTSVFYEQYF.

The CDR3 spells CASEKGTAYGYTF. The CDR3 DNA sequence: TGTGCCTCCGAAAAAGGGACCGCGTATGGCTACACCTTC. The chain combines TRBV30 with TRBJ1-2; tentatively, D is TRBD1 (5 bases). Trimming pared 7 bases from V and 5 bases from J, leaving 17 bases between. The germline V gene encodes CDR1 GTSNPN and CDR2 SVGIG (reference sequence). The CDR3 length is 13 residues.

The genes are TRBV4-3 and TRBJ2-3; no clear D. This CDR3 region has 15 residues. V dropped 1 base and J dropped 5 bases, with 13 bases sitting between them. Germline-derived CDR1 and CDR2 are LGHNA and YSLEER. The CDR3 spells CASSQVKGAGDTQYF. The DNA of the CDR3 is TGCGCCAGCAGCCAAGTGAAGGGCGCTGGAGATACGCAGTATTTT.

J is TRBJ1-3 and V is TRBV2; 7 nucleotides line up with TRBD1. The length of the CDR3 is 15 residues. Germline trimming cut 5 bases from V and 4 bases from J; bases unmatched to any gene: 8. CDR1 is SNHLY and CDR2 is FYNNEI in the germline V gene. CDR3 protein: CASSRQTGTGNTIYF. In DNA, the CDR3 is TGTGCCAGCAGTCGACAGACAGGGACCGGAAACACCATATATTTT.

The CDR3 loop reads CASSFPPGTEAFF. The DNA for the CDR3 is TGTGCCAGCAGTTTCCCCCCAGGCACTGAAGCTTTCTTT. This chain connects TRBV28 to TRBJ1-1, with unresolved D. Between the trimmed V and J ends, which lost 3 bases and 4 bases, there was a span of 9 bases. The CDR3 consists of 13 residues. Germline lookup yields CDR1 MDHEN and CDR2 SYDVKM.

This chain links TRBV5-1 with TRBJ2-7; tentative D call: TRBD2 (5 bases). The germline V gene has CDR1 SGHRS and CDR2 YFSETQ. CDR3 length: 14 residues. Trimming took off 4 bases at V and 2 bases at J, with 13 bases between the two ends. The CDR3 region has the DNA TGCGCCAGCAGCCCCCGGACGGGAACCTACGAGCAGTACTTC. This translates into CASSPRTGTYEQYF. The full variable domain, with the rest looked up from reference TRBV5-1 and TRBJ2-7, is KAGVTQTPRYLIKTRGQQVTLSCSPISGHRSVSWYQQTPGQGLQFLFEYFSETQRNKGNFPGRFSGRQFSNSRSEMNVSTLELGDSALYLCASSPRTGTYEQYFGPGTRLTVT.

V and J are TRBV5-1 and TRBJ2-3, with TRBD2 identical over 8 bases. This CDR3 comprises 15 residues. The V and J ends lost 0 bases and 2 bases, in that order; junction bases with no gene match: 2. The germline gives CDR1 SGHRS, CDR2 YFSETQ. Here the CDR3 DNA reads TGCGCCAGCAGCTTGGGGACTAGCTTCACAGATACGCAGTATTTT. This gives the protein CASSLGTSFTDTQYF. The full variable domain, rest sourced from reference TRBV5-1 and TRBJ2-3, is KAGVTQTPRYLIKTRGQQVTLSCSPISGHRSVSWYQQTPGQGLQFLFEYFSETQRNKGNFPGRFSGRQFSNSRSEMNVSTLELGDSALYLCASSLGTSFTDTQYFGPGTRLTVL.

The CDR3 loop is CSVEDLRDYGYTF. CDR3 DNA: TGCAGCGTTGAAGATCTAAGGGACTATGGCTACACCTTC. The chain joins TRBV29-1 to TRBJ1-2; D is undetermined. The CDR3 has 13 residues. Between the trimmed V and J ends, which lost 0 bases and 3 bases, there was a span of 8 bases. CDR1 is SQVTM, CDR2 ANQGSEA, per germline.

The J gene is TRBJ1-1, the V gene TRBV2; 7 bases agree with TRBD1. Germline CDR1 and CDR2: SNHLY and FYNNEI. Trimming at V came to 7 bases and at J to 5 bases, leaving 7 bases not matched to a gene. The length of the CDR3 is 13 residues. CDR3 nucleotides: TGTGCCAGCACCCTGACAGGGATGACTGAAGCTTTCTTT. This gives the protein CASTLTGMTEAFF. Looking up the rest from reference TRBV2 and TRBJ1-1 gives the full variable domain: EPEVTQTPSHQVTQMGQEVILRCVPISNHLYFYWYRQILGQKVEFLVSFYNNEISEKSEIFDDQFSVERPDGSNFTLKIRSTKLEDSAMYFCASTLTGMTEAFFGQGTRLTVV.

The J gene is TRBJ1-2, the V gene TRBV19; 7 bases match TRBD1. After removal of 7 bases from V and 0 bases from J, the junction contained 5 bases not matched to a gene. The CDR3 is made up of 14 amino acids. The V gene's germline CDR1 is LNHDA and CDR2 SQIVND (reference sequence). CDR3 sequence: CASTQGGANYGYTF. Here the CDR3 DNA reads TGTGCCAGTACGCAGGGGGGGGCTAACTATGGCTACACCTTC.

The chain is built from TRBV7-2 and TRBJ1-6, with a weak D call TRBD1 (5 bases). CDR1 is SGHTA, CDR2 FQGNSA, per germline. The germline V and J ends were trimmed by 5 bases and 4 bases, with 21 bases remaining between them. The CDR3 sequence is 18 residues long. CDR3 in amino acids: CASSPMESGWTYNSPLHF. CDR3 sequence (DNA): TGTGCCAGCAGCCCGATGGAGAGTGGTTGGACATATAATTCACCCCTCCACTTT. Full variable domain (missing parts from reference TRBV7-2 and TRBJ1-6): GAGVSQSPSNKVTEKGKDVELRCDPISGHTALYWYRQSLGQGLEFLIYFQGNSAPDKSGLPSDRFSAERTGGSVSTLTIQRTQQEDSAVYLCASSPMESGWTYNSPLHFGNGTRLTVT.

The chain's CDR3 is CASSELAGGPDTQYF. DNA for the CDR3: TGTGCCAGCAGTGAACTAGCGGGAGGGCCAGATACGCAGTATTTT. The V call is TRBV6-1, the J call TRBJ2-3; TRBD2 aligns across 12 bases. Germline-derived CDR1 and CDR2 are MNHNS and SASEGT. Trimming cost V 2 bases and J 4 bases; bases outside gene matches: 1. This CDR3 contains 15 residues.